The 8 T cell receptor beta chains in this list originate from one sample, sequenced in a study of cytomegalovirus exposure and HLA in healthy donors. 13 Jbeta primers and 60 Vbeta primers were used for the PCR. TCRdb's copy holds only in-frame clones and misses some; the assay was immunoSEQ multiplex PCR. Of approximately 150,000 clones listed, more than 70% were seen once; the top ten hold over 0.8%. Sequencing was performed on PBMCs. The receptors shown here come from a woman aged 55 to 70 in good health and CMV-seronegative.

The rearrangement uses TRBV29-1 and TRBJ2-5; D might be TRBD1 (7 bases). The germline CDR1 and CDR2 sequences are SQVTM and ANQGSEA. The CDR3 is made up of 16 amino acids. V was shortened by 5 bases and J by 2 bases, with 21 bases between the two germline ends. The CDR3 here is CSVPRGRGSRQETQYF. In DNA form, the CDR3 reads TGCAGCGTTCCGAGGGGGCGGGGATCGCGTCAAGAGACCCAGTACTTC.

This rearrangement joins TRBV15 to TRBJ2-7; D is possibly TRBD1 (6 bases). V was trimmed by 1 base and J by 5 bases, leaving 18 bases between them. Germline-derived CDR1 and CDR2 are LNHNV and YYDKDF (reference sequence). The CDR3 totals 16 residues. The CDR3 reads CATSRVLGLRGHEQYF. CDR3 in DNA: TGTGCCACCAGCAGAGTGTTAGGTCTCAGGGGCCACGAGCAGTACTTC.

The chain employs TRBV5-1 and TRBJ1-5, with D possibly TRBD1 on 6 matching bases. Per the germline V gene, CDR1 is SGHRS and CDR2 is YFSETQ. Trimming removed 0 bases at V and 6 bases at J, with 7 bases between. This CDR3 is built from 13 residues. The CDR3 bases are TGCGCCAGCAGCTTGGGGGGGCTTCAGCCCCAGCATTTT. Translating gives CASSLGGLQPQHF.

This clone was recorded a few times. This chain connects TRBV21-1 to TRBJ1-5; the table's D call, TRBD1, was not checked against the DNA. TRBV21-1 corresponds to a pseudogene. This CDR3 is built from 16 residues. CDR3 amino acids: CASSADREPSNQPQHF. The CDR3 nucleotides are TGTGCCAGCAGCGCAGACAGGGAACCTAGCAATCAGCCCCAGCATTTT.

V is TRBV28 and J is TRBJ2-2; 8 positions match TRBD2. V was clipped by 5 bases and J by 5 bases; unmatched bases: 10. The CDR3 contains 16 residues. Germline V gives CDR1 MDHEN, CDR2 SYDVKM. The CDR3 sequence is CASSAYWREVTGELFF. The CDR3 DNA follows: TGTGCCAGCAGTGCCTACTGGCGGGAGGTTACCGGGGAGCTGTTTTTT.

The chain combines TRBV11-2 with TRBJ2-5; maybe TRBD2 (6 bases). CDR1 is SGHAT and CDR2 is FQNNGV in the germline V gene. The CDR3 loop spans 15 amino acids. Between the trimmed V and J ends, which lost 4 bases and 3 bases, there was a span of 15 bases. For the CDR3, the DNA is TGTGCCAGCAGCTATACCTTTAGCGGTGAAGAGACCCAGTACTTC. This gives the protein CASSYTFSGEETQYF.

J is TRBJ2-7 and V is TRBV18; TRBD1 aligns across 9 bases. V lost 4 bases, J lost 6 bases, and 7 bases stayed unmatched. CDR1 is KGHSH, CDR2 LQKENI, per germline. The CDR3 loop spans 14 amino acids. Written as DNA, the CDR3 is TGTGCCAGCTCACGGGGACAGGGAGGACGCGAGCAGTACTTC. Its translation: CASSRGQGGREQYF.

As regards this clone: Germline is not matched at one junction end, which may reflect a read error. V usage is TRBV7-9 and J usage is TRBJ2-5; maybe TRBD2 (6 bases). Germline CDR1 and CDR2: SEHNR and FQNEAQ (reference sequence). The CDR3 loop spans 13 amino acids. The CDR3 region is CSSSLPGGETQYF. DNA of the CDR3: TGTTCCAGCAGCTTACCCGGGGGTGAGACCCAGTACTTC.